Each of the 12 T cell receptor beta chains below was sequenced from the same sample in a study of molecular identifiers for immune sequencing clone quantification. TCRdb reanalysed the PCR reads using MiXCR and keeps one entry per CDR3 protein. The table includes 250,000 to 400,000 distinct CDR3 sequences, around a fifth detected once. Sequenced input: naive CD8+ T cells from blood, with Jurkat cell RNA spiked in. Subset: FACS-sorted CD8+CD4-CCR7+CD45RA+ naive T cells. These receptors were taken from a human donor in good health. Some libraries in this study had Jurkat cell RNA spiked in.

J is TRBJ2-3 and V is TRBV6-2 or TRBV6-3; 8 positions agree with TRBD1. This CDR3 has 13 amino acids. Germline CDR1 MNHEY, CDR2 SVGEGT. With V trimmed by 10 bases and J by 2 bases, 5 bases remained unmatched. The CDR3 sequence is CAIRDRYTDTQYF. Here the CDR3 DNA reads TGTGCCATCCGGGACAGGTACACAGATACGCAGTATTTT.

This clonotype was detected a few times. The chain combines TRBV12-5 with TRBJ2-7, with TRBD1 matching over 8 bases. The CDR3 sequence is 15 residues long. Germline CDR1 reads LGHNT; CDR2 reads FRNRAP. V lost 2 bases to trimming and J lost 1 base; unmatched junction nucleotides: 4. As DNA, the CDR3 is TGTGCTAGTGGTTTGCCTGACAGGGGTTCCTACGAGCAGTACTTC. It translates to CASGLPDRGSYEQYF.

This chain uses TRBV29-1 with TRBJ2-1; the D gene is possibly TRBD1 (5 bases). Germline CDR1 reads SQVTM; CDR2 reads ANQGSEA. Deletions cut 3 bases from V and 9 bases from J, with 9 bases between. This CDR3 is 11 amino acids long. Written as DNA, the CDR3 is TGCAGCGTTGATTTAGGGGTTGAGCAGTTCTTC. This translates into CSVDLGVEQFF.

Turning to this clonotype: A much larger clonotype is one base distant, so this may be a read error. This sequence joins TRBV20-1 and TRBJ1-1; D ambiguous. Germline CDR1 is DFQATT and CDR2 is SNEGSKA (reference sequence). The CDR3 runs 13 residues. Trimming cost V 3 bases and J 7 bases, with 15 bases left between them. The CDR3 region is CSARDLAPLEAFF. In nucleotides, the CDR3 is TGCAGTGCTAGGGATCTGGCGCCCCTTGAAGCTTTCTTT.

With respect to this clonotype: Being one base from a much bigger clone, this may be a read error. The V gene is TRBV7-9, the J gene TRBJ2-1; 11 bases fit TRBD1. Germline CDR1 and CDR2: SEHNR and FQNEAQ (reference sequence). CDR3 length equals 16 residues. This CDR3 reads CASSSTDRGRNNELFF. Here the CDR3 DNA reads TGTGCCAGCAGCTCGACGGACAGGGGGCGCAACAATGAGCTGTTCTTC.

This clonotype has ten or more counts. The CDR3 reads CASSQDHLGSSGNTIYF. In nucleotides, the CDR3 is TGCGCCAGCAGCCAAGATCACCTCGGCAGCTCTGGAAACACCATATATTTT. The gene calls are TRBV4-3 and TRBJ1-3; D remains unclear. The germline CDR1 and CDR2 sequences are LGHNA and YSLEER. The CDR3 totals 17 residues. The germline V and J ends were trimmed by 0 bases and 0 bases, with 12 bases remaining between them.

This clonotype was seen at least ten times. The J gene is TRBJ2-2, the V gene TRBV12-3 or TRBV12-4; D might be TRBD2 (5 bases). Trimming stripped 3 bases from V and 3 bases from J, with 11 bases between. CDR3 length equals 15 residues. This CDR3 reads CASSFGDSDTGELFF. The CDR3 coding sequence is TGTGCCAGCAGTTTCGGGGATTCGGACACCGGGGAGCTGTTTTTT.

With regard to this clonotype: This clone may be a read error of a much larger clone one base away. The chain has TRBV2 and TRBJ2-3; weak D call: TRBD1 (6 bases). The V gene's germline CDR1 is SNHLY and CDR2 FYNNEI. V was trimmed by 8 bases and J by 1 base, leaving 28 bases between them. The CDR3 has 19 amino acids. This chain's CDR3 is CASGALDSGERPGTDTQYF. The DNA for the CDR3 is TGTGCCAGCGGTGCGCTAGACTCAGGGGAAAGGCCGGGCACAGATACGCAGTATTTT.

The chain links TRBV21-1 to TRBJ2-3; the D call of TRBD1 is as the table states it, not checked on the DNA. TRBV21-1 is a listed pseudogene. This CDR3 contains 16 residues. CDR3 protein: CARETDKTYSTDTQYF. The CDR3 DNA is TGTGCCAGGGAAACGGACAAAACCTATAGCACAGATACGCAGTATTTT.

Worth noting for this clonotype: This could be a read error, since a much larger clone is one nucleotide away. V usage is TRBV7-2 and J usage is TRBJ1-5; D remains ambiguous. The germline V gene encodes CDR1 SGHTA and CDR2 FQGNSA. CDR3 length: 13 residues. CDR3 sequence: CASSSAGGQPLHF. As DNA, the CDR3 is TGTGCCAGCAGCTCTGCAGGAGGTCAGCCCCTGCATTTT.

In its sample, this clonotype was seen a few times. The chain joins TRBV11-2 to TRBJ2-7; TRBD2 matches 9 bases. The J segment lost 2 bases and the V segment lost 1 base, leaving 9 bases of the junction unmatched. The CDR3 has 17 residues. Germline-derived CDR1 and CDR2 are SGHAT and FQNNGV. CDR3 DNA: TGTGCCAGCAGCTTAGTGGTGCGGGGGGGTGAACCCTACGAGCAGTACTTC. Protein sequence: CASSLVVRGGEPYEQYF.

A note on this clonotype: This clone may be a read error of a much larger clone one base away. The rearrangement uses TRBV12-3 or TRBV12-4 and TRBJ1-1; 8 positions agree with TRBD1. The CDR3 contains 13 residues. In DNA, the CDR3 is TGTGCCAGTTTACAGGGGGGGACGACTGGAGCTTTCTTT. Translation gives CASLQGGTTGAFF.